Included here is one TCR beta chain sequence, with context. This clonotype appeared a few times. The clone's antigen remains unknown. There are no base qualities to consult, and no much larger clone falls within one base. To prepare the library, PCR was applied. At the Johns Hopkins FTIC core, DNA from the cultured CD4+ T cells underwent TCR sequencing with the Oncomine TCR Beta short-read assay. The QIAamp micro DNA kit was used to extract genomic DNA from the cultured CD4+ T cells. Oncomine TCR Beta libraries from cultured CD4+ T cells were pooled with unique dual indexes and sequenced on an Illumina iSeq 100. The source study handled its data this way. Non-productive sequences were removed, and CDR3s that did not start with C, did not end with F or W, or were shorter than 7 amino acids were discarded. The MANAFEST web application was used to identify antigen-specific clonotypes by comparing peptide-stimulated wells against reference wells and other culture wells. For a clone to be called positive, the clone needed an FDR below 0.05, an odds ratio above 5, and a productive frequency above 0.1% in at least two of three replicate wells. A clonotype was classed as cross-reactive if the clonotype showed significant expansion both in SARS-CoV-2 spike wells and in at least one common cold coronavirus spike condition. Using R version 3.6.1, CDR3 homology was evaluated through Levenshtein distances (stringdist) along with unrooted phylogenetic trees (ape). TCRdb applied fastp at Q25 and MiXCR to the public reads, then kept only in-frame beta chains. Identical CDR3 proteins give one entry, which carries the most common genes and DNA. The V and J calls, along with clone size, are taken from TCRdb and not from the paper's own processing. The sample has roughly 13,000 distinct CDR3 sequences on record, about a third of them singletons. The ten biggest clones cover about 12% of the sample.

This entry belongs to a study of vaccination and CD4 T cells after COVID-19 (dated by TCRdb to 2022 to 2024). In terms of the full investigation: Convalescent patients had a positive SARS-CoV-2 result on nasal swab PCR, and of these patients, several had mild disease and one had severe disease. Post-vaccine blood samples were collected a median of about 11 weeks after the second vaccine dose, ranging from about 13 to 241 days. Participants got two doses of the Pfizer-BioNTech BNT162b2 vaccine (n=8) or two doses of the Moderna mRNA-1273 vaccine (n=2). In the convalescent cohort there were six males and four females, among whom were two Hispanic individuals, seven Caucasians, two Asians and one multiracial person. Post-COVID blood samples from convalescent patients were collected a median of around 100 days after diagnosis, with a range of 35 to 161 days. In roughly eleven COVID-19 convalescent patients and a handful of infection-naive healthy vaccine recipients, the spike-specific CD4+ TCR repertoire before mRNA vaccination was compared with the repertoire after mRNA vaccination. Culture stimuli were overlapping spike peptide pools from SARS-CoV-2 and from the common cold coronaviruses HCoV-NL63, HCoV-OC43 and HCoV-229E. As controls, cultures received a CEFX viral epitope pool (the positive control), an HIV-1 Nef peptide pool (the negative control), or no peptide at all.

Reading from cysteine to phenylalanine, the CDR3 counts 13 amino acids. The DNA shown is the 39-base CDR3, in frame from base 1. CDR1 MRHNA and CDR2 SNTAGT are derived from the germline V gene. Relative to germline, V is 2 bases shorter and J is 6 bases shorter, with 5 bases between their ends. The sample's treatment or condition label is to be understood as: 10-day PBMC culture with coronavirus spike peptide pools or control peptides (ViraFEST assay). The ViraFEST assay was used in the study, in which antigen-specific T cells were expanded with peptide pools and expanded clonotypes were subsequently identified by TCR sequencing. The convalescent patients' positive SARS-CoV-2 PCR tests fell between March and December 2020, which was before the Alpha, Beta and Delta variants emerged in the United States. Each well held around 1.9 million PBMCs cultured with around 9 ug/ml peptide pools in IMDM containing 5% human AB serum and approximately 10 IU/ml IL-2. Half of the culture medium was replaced with fresh IL-2-containing medium on days 3 and 7. Once the cells had been in culture for over nine days, the EasySep CD4+ T cell isolation kit was used to isolate CD4+ T cells by negative selection. Ficoll-Paque Plus gradient centrifugation was used to isolate PBMCs from whole blood, and the isolated PBMCs were then either used fresh or cryopreserved at -140C. In general, triplicate wells were set up for every culture condition.

Results and caveats for the whole study, not just this receptor: Among the post-vaccine SARS-CoV-2-reactive clones in convalescent patients, a median roughly 85% showed up only after vaccination, which suggests vaccine-specific priming. Of the vaccine-specific clones found in convalescent patients, nearly all (304 of 307) were mono-reactive for SARS-CoV-2 spike instead of being cross-reactive with common cold coronaviruses. The study included relatively few convalescent patients and did not analyze early timepoints after natural infection. An increase in the median number of SARS-CoV-2-reactive clonotypes from 20 to 25 after infection to a few dozen after vaccination was observed, but the change was not found to be significant.

Sequenced sample: CD4+ T cells from blood, cultured in vitro. The V gene is TRBV6-4 and the J gene is TRBJ1-6; a tentative D match to TRBD1 spans 5 bases. This receptor was identified in a human donor who had recovered from COVID-19. The CDR3 region has the sequence CASSDRGNSPLHF. The sequenced DNA is TGTGCCAGCAGTGACAGGGGTAATTCACCCCTCCACTTT.